The clone carrying this T cell receptor (beta chain) was seen at least ten times. The antigen is unknown. This specimen comes from a study of T cells in Graves' hyperthyroidism and ophthalmopathy. The overall study: Pretreatment peripheral blood was obtained at initial diagnosis. Study-wide results and caveats: Peripheral blood also featured most of the thyroid clonotypes expanded above 0.001.

Regions amplified from RNA transcripts were the TCR beta CDR3 regions. First-round RT-PCR of the TCR CDR3 relied on the HTBI primer set. Each CDR3 protein is one row after TCRdb ran MiXCR on the multiplex PCR reads. The repertoire has roughly 560,000 distinct CDR3 sequences, about 15% of them found once; the top ten carry around 4.5%. An approximately 10 ml volume of fresh peripheral blood provided the PBMCs. The germline V gene encodes CDR1 MDHEN and CDR2 SYDVKM. Between the trimmed V and J ends, which lost 2 bases and 6 bases, there was a span of 12 bases. The CDR3 spans 14 residues. This clonotype was sampled from a middle-aged woman with Graves' ophthalmopathy. The source material was blood. V gene TRBV28 combines with J gene TRBJ2-3; D possibly corresponds to TRBD1 (6 bases). The CDR3 coding sequence is TGTGCCAGCAGTTTACCACAGGGAAGGGATACGCAGTATTTT. It specifies CASSLPQGRDTQYF. Drawing the rest from reference TRBV28 and TRBJ2-3, the complete variable domain is DVKVTQSSRYLVKRTGEKVFLECVQDMDHENMFWYRQDPGLGLRLIYFSYDVKMKEKGDIPEGYSVSREKKERFSLILESASTNQTSMYLCASSLPQGRDTQYFGPGTRLTVL.